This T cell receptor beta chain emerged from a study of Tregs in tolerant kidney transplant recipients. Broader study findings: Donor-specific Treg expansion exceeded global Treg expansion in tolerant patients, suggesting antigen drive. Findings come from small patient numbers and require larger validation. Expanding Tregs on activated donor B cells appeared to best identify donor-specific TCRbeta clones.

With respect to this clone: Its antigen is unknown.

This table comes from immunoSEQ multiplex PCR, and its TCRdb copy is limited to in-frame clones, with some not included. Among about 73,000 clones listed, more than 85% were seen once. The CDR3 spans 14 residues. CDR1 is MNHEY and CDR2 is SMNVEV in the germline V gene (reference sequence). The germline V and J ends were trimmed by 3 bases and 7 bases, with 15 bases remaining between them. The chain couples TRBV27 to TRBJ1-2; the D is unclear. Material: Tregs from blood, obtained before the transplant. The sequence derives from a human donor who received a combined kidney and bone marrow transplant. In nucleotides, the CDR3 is TGTGCCAGCAGTTTGGGCTTGGGAACGGTTGGCTACACCTTC. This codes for CASSLGLGTVGYTF.